The clone carrying this T cell receptor (beta chain) was seen just once. Its antigen is unknown. Assay used: immunoSEQ multiplex PCR; TCRdb lists only in-frame clones, some missing. The sample records 250,000 or so clones, over 85% being singletons. The data were obtained in a study of T cell responses to AZD1222 COVID-19 vaccine. Findings of the study overall: Seropositive status at baseline applied to only five or six AZD1222 recipients. Close to half of all spike-specific TCRs reportedly target regions of the variants that are unmutated.

This CDR3 has 13 residues. With 5 bases clipped from V and 7 bases from J, the junction kept 3 bases outside the gene matches. This specimen consisted of peripheral blood, obtained on day 0 of AZD1222 vaccination. This TCR derives from an adult in good health. The chain links TRBV12-3 or TRBV12-4 to TRBJ1-5, with 9 bases aligning to TRBD1. The DNA for the CDR3 is TGTGCCAGCAGTCGACAGGGGGGACAGCCCCAGCATTTT. It yields the protein CASSRQGGQPQHF.